This entry describes one T cell receptor beta chain. What antigen it recognizes has not been identified. TCRdb shows the sequencer as NextSeq 550. A Human TCR Profiling Kit was used to prepare UMI-labeled 5' RACE TCRbeta libraries. Every TCRbeta library was prepared in parallel with an identical number of PCR cycles. In the original analysis: Each TCRbeta library contained between about 2,900 and 18,000 functional CDR3beta clonotypes. MIGEC 1.2.9 was used for UMI extraction and consensus assembly, with at least three reads per UMI being required. MiXCR 3.0.3 was used to extract in-frame CDR3beta repertoires. Diversity metrics were computed in VDJtools 1.2.1 after downsampling each sample to 42,000 randomly selected UMIs. Repertoire overlap metrics D, R and F2 were calculated in VDJtools for the top 3,000 clones of each sample pair. Reads reprocessed by TCRdb are summarized as one entry per CDR3 protein sequence, and DNA is absent. Here the V and J calls rest on TCRdb's processing, not on the authors' analysis. The table for this sample shows almost 9,000 distinct CDR3 sequences. The ten largest clones represent about 16% of the sample.

Progenitor exhausted-like memory CD8+ T cells (TPEX) were defined as CCR7+ PD-1+ TIGIT+ early differentiated memory cells with dysfunctional, exhausted-like traits. Density gradient separation was used to isolate peripheral blood mononuclear cells from buffy coats of healthy donors. The study enriched total CD8+ T cells through negative magnetic separation using EasySep or MojoSort CD8+ T cell isolation kits. An RNeasy Mini Kit was used to extract total RNA from duplicate vials of some 160,000 sorted CD8+ T cells per subset. The PBMCs were used either fresh or after being cryopreserved in fetal bovine serum with about 9.3% DMSO. Fluorescence-activated cell sorting on a FACSAria III was used to sort CD8+ T cell subsets to purity. The germline V gene (reference sequence) provides CDR1 SEHNR and CDR2 FQNEAQ. CDR3 length: 16 amino acids, cysteine to phenylalanine. Nucleotide data are not available. This entry comes from a study of human CD8 memory T cell subsets (dated by TCRdb to about 2020). For the study in its entirety: To assess clonal relationships, the TCRbeta repertoires of stem-like (TSTEM), progenitor exhausted-like (TPEX) and effector memory CD8+ T cell subsets were compared. Six donors each provided TSTEM, TPEX and effector memory subsets, and TCRbeta repertoires were obtained from all six. Study-level results and caveats: TSTEM and TPEX subsets showed similarly high normalized Shannon-Wiener diversity, whereas effector memory subsets were comparatively less diverse. Based on Chao1 estimates, TSTEM subsets appeared to have greater repertoire diversity than TPEX subsets, which could potentially reflect a broader range of specificities. The stem-like TSTEM and TPEX subsets each shared clonotypes with effector memory cells, but the TSTEM and TPEX repertoires had minimal overlap with each other, suggesting distinct antigen spectra. Only TCRbeta chains were sequenced, and repertoire comparisons rested on five to seven donors tested with paired t-tests and Bonferroni correction.

The TCR sequence derives from a human donor in good health. The sample comprised CD8+ T cells from PBMCs. The chain links TRBV7-9 with TRBJ1-5; as DNA is missing, the TRBD1 call by TCRdb cannot be tested. The CDR3 region: CASSLQTGGLRQPQHF.